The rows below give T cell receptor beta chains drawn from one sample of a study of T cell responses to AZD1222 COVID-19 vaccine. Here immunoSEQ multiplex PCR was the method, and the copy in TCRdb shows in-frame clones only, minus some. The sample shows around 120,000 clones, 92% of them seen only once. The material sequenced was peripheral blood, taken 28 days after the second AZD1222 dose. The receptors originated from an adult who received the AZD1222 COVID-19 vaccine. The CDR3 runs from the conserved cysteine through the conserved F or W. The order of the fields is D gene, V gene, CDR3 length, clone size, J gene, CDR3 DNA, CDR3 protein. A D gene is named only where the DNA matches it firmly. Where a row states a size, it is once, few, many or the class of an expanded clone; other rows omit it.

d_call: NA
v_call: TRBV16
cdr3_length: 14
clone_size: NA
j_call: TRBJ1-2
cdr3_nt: TGTGCCAGCAGCCAATCAGCAGGGGACTATGGCTACACCTTC
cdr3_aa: CASSQSAGDYGYTF

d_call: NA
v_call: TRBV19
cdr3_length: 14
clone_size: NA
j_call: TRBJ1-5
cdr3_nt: TGTGCCACATCCGCTTTGGAACCGAATCAGCCCCAGCATTTT
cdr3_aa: CATSALEPNQPQHF

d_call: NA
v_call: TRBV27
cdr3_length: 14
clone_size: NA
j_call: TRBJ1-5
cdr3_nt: TGTGCCAGCAGTTTAATGGGGAACAATCAGCCCCAGCATTTT
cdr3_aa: CASSLMGNNQPQHF

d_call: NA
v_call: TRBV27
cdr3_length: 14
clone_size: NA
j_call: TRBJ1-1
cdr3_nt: TGTGCCAGCAGTTTACCGGGACTAAACACTGAAGCTTTCTTT
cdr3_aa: CASSLPGLNTEAFF

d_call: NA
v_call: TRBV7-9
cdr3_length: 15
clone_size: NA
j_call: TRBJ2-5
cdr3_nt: TGTGCCAGCAGCTTAGTGGGGGAGTTCGGAGAGACCCAGTACTTC
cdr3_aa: CASSLVGEFGETQYF

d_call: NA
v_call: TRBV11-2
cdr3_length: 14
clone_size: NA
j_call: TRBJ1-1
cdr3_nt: TGTGCCAGCAGCTTGGAGGACTGGGATACTGAAGCTTTCTTT
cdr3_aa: CASSLEDWDTEAFF

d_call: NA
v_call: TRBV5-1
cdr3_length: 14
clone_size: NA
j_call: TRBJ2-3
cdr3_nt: TGCGCCAGCAGCTCTAGACAGGTCACAGATACGCAGTATTTT
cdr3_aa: CASSSRQVTDTQYF

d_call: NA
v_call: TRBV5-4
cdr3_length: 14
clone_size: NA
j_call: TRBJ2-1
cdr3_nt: TGTGCCAGCAGCTTGGGACTAAAAAACAATGAGCAGTTCTTC
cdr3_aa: CASSLGLKNNEQFF

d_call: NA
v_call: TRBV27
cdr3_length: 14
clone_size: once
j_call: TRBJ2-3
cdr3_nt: TGTGCCATCCGGGGGAAGCGGGCCTCAGATACGCAGTATTTT
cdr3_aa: CAIRGKRASDTQYF

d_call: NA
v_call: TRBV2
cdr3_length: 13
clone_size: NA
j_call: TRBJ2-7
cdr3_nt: TGTGCCAGCAGTTCAAGAACAGGCTACGAGCAGTACTTC
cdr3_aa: CASSSRTGYEQYF

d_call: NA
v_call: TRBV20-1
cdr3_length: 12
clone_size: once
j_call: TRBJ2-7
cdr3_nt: TGCAGTGCTAGTAATGTTGAGTACGAGCAGTACTTC
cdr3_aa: CSASNVEYEQYF

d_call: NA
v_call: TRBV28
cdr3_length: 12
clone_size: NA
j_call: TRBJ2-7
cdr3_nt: TGTGCCAGCAGTTATTCCCCCGTCGAGCAGTACTTC
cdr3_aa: CASSYSPVEQYF

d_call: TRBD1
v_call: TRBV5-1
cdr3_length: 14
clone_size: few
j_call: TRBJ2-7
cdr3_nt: TGCGCCAGCAGACAGGGGAACCCGAGCACCGAGCAGTACTTC
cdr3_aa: CASRQGNPSTEQYF

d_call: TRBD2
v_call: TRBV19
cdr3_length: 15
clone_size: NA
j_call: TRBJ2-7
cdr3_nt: TGTGCCAGTAGTATTGAGAGTAGCGGGAGCTACGAGCAGTACTTC
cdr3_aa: CASSIESSGSYEQYF

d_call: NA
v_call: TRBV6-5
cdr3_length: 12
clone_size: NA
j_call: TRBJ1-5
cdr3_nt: TGTGCCGCCTTGGGGGTACGTCAGCCCCAGCATTTT
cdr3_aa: CAALGVRQPQHF

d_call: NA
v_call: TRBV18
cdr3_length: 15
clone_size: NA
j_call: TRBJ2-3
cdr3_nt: TGTGCCAGCTCCCCACAAGGAACTAGCACAGATACGCAGTATTTT
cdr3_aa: CASSPQGTSTDTQYF

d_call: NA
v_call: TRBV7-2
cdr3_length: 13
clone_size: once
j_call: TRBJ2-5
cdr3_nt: TGTGCCAGCAGCTTTTCATCCTCGGAGACCCAGTACTTC
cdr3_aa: CASSFSSSETQYF

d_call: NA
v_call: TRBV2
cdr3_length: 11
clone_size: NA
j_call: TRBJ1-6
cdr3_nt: TGTGCCAGCAGTGTAAATTCACCCCTCCACTTT
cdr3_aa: CASSVNSPLHF

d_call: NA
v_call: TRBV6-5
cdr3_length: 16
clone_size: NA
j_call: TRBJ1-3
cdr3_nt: TGTGCCAGCAGTTACTCGAAAGGTCCTACTGGAAACACCATATATTTT
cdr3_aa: CASSYSKGPTGNTIYF